This T cell receptor beta chain came from a study of cytomegalovirus exposure and HLA in healthy donors. Study results and caveats: After further analysis at a later stage, 16,951 TCR beta sequences were associated with HLA alleles at 0.05 false discovery rate. According to a later analysis, most TCR beta chains associated with CMV appeared HLA-restricted. The study reported that TCR beta sequences accurately predicted HLA-A and HLA-B alleles in most subjects.

Looked up from germline, CDR1 is LNHDA and CDR2 is SQIVND (reference sequence). This CDR3 spans 15 amino acids. Unmatched junction bases numbered 10, after V lost 10 bases and J lost 1 base. A word on this clone: Its antigen is still unknown.

Primers included in the PCR were 60 Vbeta and 13 Jbeta primers. TCRdb keeps only in-frame clones here, not all; method: immunoSEQ multiplex PCR. The sample shows 90,000 to 140,000 clones, around 74% of them seen only once. Donors showed nominal health when sampled, although they likely had unrecorded immune exposures. The chain links TRBV19 to TRBJ2-7; 10 positions match TRBD1. The clonotype originates from a woman aged 35 to 49 in good health and CMV-seropositive. The sequencing sample was made of PBMCs. CDR3 DNA sequence: TGTGCCACTAAACCCGGGACAGGGGTGTCCTACGAGCAGTACTTC. Protein product: CATKPGTGVSYEQYF.